The source of this TCR beta chain is a study of cytomegalovirus exposure and HLA in healthy donors. Study-level findings and limits: A missense variant in DCLRE1C was later tied to TCR beta V- and J-gene trimming. Later work found most CMV-associated TCR beta chains apparently HLA-restricted. Using a false discovery rate of 0.05, a later analysis showed that 16,951 TCR beta sequences were associated with HLA alleles.

V lost 5 bases and J 8 bases, leaving 18 bases between the germline ends. The germline V gene encodes CDR1 SQVTM and CDR2 ANQGSEA. CDR3 size: 13 residues. Comment on this clone: Its antigen is still unknown.

PCR primers comprised 60 Vbeta and 13 Jbeta primers. Libraries were prepared by immunoSEQ multiplex PCR; TCRdb keeps only in-frame clonotypes and omits some of them. The data hold about 210,000 clones, with over 80% observed a single time. Donors likely had unrecorded immune exposures despite being nominally healthy when sampled. This receptor was taken from a man aged 35-49 years in good health and CMV-seropositive. The V and J genes are TRBV29-1 and TRBJ1-2; tentative D call: TRBD1 (5 bases). The sample was PBMCs. The CDR3 sequence is CSVLMVGRWGYTF. DNA for the CDR3: TGCAGCGTTTTAATGGTGGGGCGGTGGGGCTACACCTTC.